This T cell receptor (beta chain) was identified in a study of shared T cell receptors in the human thymus. Germline trimming cut 1 base from V and 2 bases from J; bases unmatched to any gene: 14. The CDR3 length is 18 residues. In germline, CDR1 is SGDLS, CDR2 YYNGEE. Repertoires were generated with immunoSEQ multiplex PCR, while TCRdb's copy carries only in-frame clones and drops some. The repertoire includes over 650,000 clones, around 87% of them detected once, and under 0.01% sits in the top ten. The data also belong to a second study, concerning human thymus T cells. As reported in that work: Blood and thymic repertoires both appeared biased in V and J gene usage.

The chain employs TRBV9 and TRBJ2-5, with 7 bases matching TRBD1. The specimen sequenced was thymocytes. The TCR originated in a boy younger than two with a congenital heart defect. CDR3 sequence reads: CASSVSENGQATQETQYF. CDR3 bases: TGTGCCAGCAGCGTATCTGAGAATGGACAGGCAACTCAAGAGACCCAGTACTTC.